The 19 T cell receptor beta chains below were found in one sample sequenced in a study of blood T cell repertoires in COVID-19. TCRdb's copy holds only in-frame clones and misses some; the assay was immunoSEQ multiplex PCR. The table records around 480,000 clones, approximately 86% of them present only once. The specimen was PBMCs or T cells enriched from blood (not recorded which). All receptors come from a young woman who had recovered from COVID-19.

The chain links TRBV12-3 or TRBV12-4 to TRBJ2-5; D gene ambiguous. This CDR3 has 12 amino acids. The V end was cut by 2 bases, the J end by 1 base, with 2 bases between. The CDR3 is CASSLRQETQYF. In DNA form, the CDR3 reads TGTGCCAGCAGTTTACGCCAAGAGACCCAGTACTTC.

J is TRBJ1-1 and V is TRBV29-1; 9 bases match TRBD1. Germline-derived CDR1 and CDR2 are SQVTM and ANQGSEA. Trimming took 4 bases from V and 6 from J; bases not matched to a gene: 15. The CDR3 has 16 residues. As DNA, the CDR3 is TGCAGCGTTGCCTATACAGGGGGCTCAGGGTCCGCTGAAGCTTTCTTT. Residues: CSVAYTGGSGSAEAFF.

The chain carries TRBV3-1 (or the pseudogene TRBV3-2) and TRBJ2-3; 8 bases agree with TRBD2. The CDR3 contains 16 residues. V lost 0 bases and J lost 10; bases outside the gene matches: 12. Germline values: CDR1 LGHDT, CDR2 YNNKEL (reference sequence). The CDR3 bases are TGTGCCAGCAGCCAAGAATCCCCCGGACTAGCAGTTGCGCAGTATTTT. This codes for CASSQESPGLAVAQYF.

This rearrangement joins TRBV7-9 to TRBJ1-1, with D possibly TRBD1 on 5 matching bases. The CDR3 sequence is 13 residues long. V lost 2 bases to trimming and J lost 7 bases, with 11 bases between them. Germline lookup yields CDR1 SEHNR and CDR2 FQNEAQ (reference sequence). The CDR3 nucleotides read TGTGCCAGCAGCTTATCAGGGTACGGTGAAGCTTTCTTT. Its translation: CASSLSGYGEAFF.

In its sample, this clone was seen once. The junction and the germline gene differ at one end; a read error may be behind it. The chain combines TRBV5-1 with TRBJ2-7; 9 bases map to TRBD2. Germline V lookup: CDR1 SGHRS, CDR2 YFSETQ. The CDR3 consists of 17 residues. The CDR3 here is CARSRAGGPTDGNEQYF. In nucleotides, the CDR3 is TGCGCCCGCAGCCGGGCGGGGGGGCCTACCGACGGGAACGAGCAGTACTTC.

The CDR3 sequence: CASSRTSGGAEEQFF. CDR3 DNA: TGTGCCAGCAGCCGGACTAGCGGGGGGGCTGAAGAGCAGTTCTTC. This chain connects TRBV3-1 (or the pseudogene TRBV3-2) to TRBJ2-1; 15 bases are shared with TRBD2. Germline V gene sequence: CDR1 LGHDT, CDR2 YNNKEL (reference sequence). The CDR3 is 15 amino acids. The V segment lost 4 bases and the J segment 10 bases; nucleotides outside the gene matches: 5.

The CDR3 sequence: CASSQDRAGFNEQFF. DNA of the CDR3: TGTGCCAGCAGCCAAGACAGGGCAGGGTTCAATGAGCAGTTCTTC. V is TRBV3-1 (or the pseudogene TRBV3-2) and J is TRBJ2-1, with TRBD1 as a possible D gene (5 bases). This CDR3 is 15 amino acids long. V lost 0 bases and J 6 bases, leaving 12 bases between the germline ends. CDR1 is LGHDT, CDR2 YNNKEL, per germline (reference sequence).

This rearrangement joins TRBV5-4 to TRBJ2-3; 12 bases agree with TRBD2. Germline assignment: CDR1 SGHNT and CDR2 YYREEE (reference sequence). The CDR3 is made up of 16 amino acids. After removal of 4 bases from V and 3 bases from J, the junction contained 6 bases not matched to a gene. CDR3 amino acids: CASSTGGTSGTDTQYF. Written as DNA, the CDR3 is TGTGCCAGCAGCACTGGCGGGACTAGCGGGACAGATACGCAGTATTTT. Looking up the rest from reference TRBV5-4 and TRBJ2-3 gives the full variable domain: ETGVTQSPTHLIKTRGQQVTLRCSSQSGHNTVSWYQQALGQGPQFIFQYYREEENGRGNFPPRFSGLQFPNYSSELNVNALELDDSALYLCASSTGGTSGTDTQYFGPGTRLTVL.

In this sample, this clone turned up once. The CDR3 DNA reads as TGTGCCAGCAGCTTATCTCCAGGGGTCTCTGGCTACACCTTC. This codes for CASSLSPGVSGYTF. This chain connects TRBV7-2 to TRBJ1-2, with D possibly TRBD1 on 6 matching bases. The CDR3 has 14 amino acids. V lost 2 bases to trimming and J lost 7 bases, with 14 bases between them. Germline V CDR1 and CDR2: SGHTA, FQGNSA.

V gene TRBV5-1 combines with J gene TRBJ2-3; TRBD1 matches 8 bases. The V gene's germline CDR1 is SGHRS and CDR2 YFSETQ. V dropped 4 bases and J dropped 1; count of bases not matched to a gene: 5. CDR3 length: 15 residues. The CDR3 DNA follows: TGCGCCAGCAGCGGCCGGGACAGGCGCACAGATACGCAGTATTTT. As protein: CASSGRDRRTDTQYF.

V usage is TRBV25-1 and J usage is TRBJ1-1, with 12 bases matching TRBD1. The V segment lost 8 bases and the J segment 10 bases; nucleotides outside the gene matches: 2. The germline V gene encodes CDR1 MGHDK and CDR2 SYGVNS. The CDR3 is 11 amino acids. In DNA form, the CDR3 reads TGTGCCAGCCTGGGACAGGGGGCAGCTTTCTTT. This sequence encodes CASLGQGAAFF.

V is TRBV29-1 and J is TRBJ2-2; TRBD1 agrees at 7 bases. The ends lost 3 bases at V and 6 bases at J; junction bases unmatched: 4. Germline CDR1 and CDR2: SQVTM and ANQGSEA. CDR3 length: 13 residues. CDR3 coding DNA: TGCAGCGTTGACCCCCAGGGGGCCGGGGAGCTGTTTTTT. It encodes CSVDPQGAGELFF.

This clone was counted only a few times. This rearrangement joins TRBV10-3 to TRBJ2-2, with 9 bases that match TRBD1. Germline V lookup: CDR1 ENHRY, CDR2 SYGVKD. The CDR3 has 14 residues. V lost 11 bases and J lost 7; bases outside the gene matches: 11. The CDR3 reads CAANSQGAVGELFF. The CDR3 DNA is TGTGCCGCGAACTCACAGGGGGCCGTCGGGGAGCTGTTTTTT.

The chain links TRBV28 to TRBJ2-1, with a weak D call TRBD2 (5 bases). There are 15 residues in the CDR3. Germline-derived CDR1 and CDR2 are MDHEN and SYDVKM. V gave up 4 bases and J gave up 4 bases, with 14 bases separating them. CDR3: CASSSRGSRYNEQFF. CDR3 DNA: TGTGCCAGCAGTTCCCGGGGATCGAGGTACAATGAGCAGTTCTTC. Full variable domain (missing parts from reference TRBV28 and TRBJ2-1): DVKVTQSSRYLVKRTGEKVFLECVQDMDHENMFWYRQDPGLGLRLIYFSYDVKMKEKGDIPEGYSVSREKKERFSLILESASTNQTSMYLCASSSRGSRYNEQFFGPGTRLTVL.

In DNA, the CDR3 is TGTGCCAGCAGGGCAATCCTCCAGACTAGCGGGGTTCTAGCGGGGGCTACGCAGTATTTT. It is translated as CASRAILQTSGVLAGATQYF. The J gene is TRBJ2-3, the V gene TRBV28, with TRBD2 matching 11 bases. V shed 6 bases and J 8 bases; nucleotides not matched to a gene: 25. Germline V lookup: CDR1 MDHEN, CDR2 SYDVKM. CDR3 size: 20 residues.

The CDR3 sequence is CASSNLRTEAFF. CDR3 DNA: TGTGCCAGTAGCAACCTCAGGACTGAAGCTTTCTTT. This rearrangement joins TRBV19 to TRBJ1-1; D gene unclear. Germline CDR1 is LNHDA and CDR2 is SQIVND (reference sequence). The CDR3 loop spans 12 amino acids. The ends were cut back, 6 bases at V and 5 bases at J, with 10 bases in the middle. The entire variable domain, with the rest obtained from reference TRBV19 and TRBJ1-1, is as follows: DGGITQSPKYLFRKEGQNVTLSCEQNLNHDAMYWYRQDPGQGLRLIYYSQIVNDFQKGDIAEGYSVSREKKESFPLTVTSAQKNPTAFYLCASSNLRTEAFFGQGTRLTVV.

This chain uses TRBV25-1 with TRBJ2-5, with 9 bases fitting TRBD1. V dropped 1 base and J dropped 4; count of bases not matched to a gene: 10. The germline CDR1 and CDR2 sequences are MGHDK and SYGVNS. This CDR3 contains 17 residues. This chain's CDR3 is CASSESPQQGARETQYF. CDR3 sequence (DNA): TGTGCCAGCAGTGAATCCCCTCAACAGGGGGCTCGAGAGACCCAGTACTTC.

Only one count was recorded for this clone. J is TRBJ1-1 and V is TRBV4-1; D uncertain. This CDR3 is built from 15 residues. Germline values: CDR1 MGHRA, CDR2 YSYEKL. V was clipped by 6 bases and J by 1 base, with 15 bases between them. The CDR3 reads CASSPAAGRNTEAFF. CDR3 in DNA: TGCGCCAGCAGTCCAGCAGCGGGGAGGAACACTGAAGCTTTCTTT.

CDR3: CAIREGLGNQPQHF. The DNA of the CDR3 is TGTGCCATCAGGGAGGGCTTGGGCAATCAGCCCCAGCATTTT. The genes are TRBV10-3 and TRBJ1-5; no clear D. V lost 6 bases, J lost 2 bases, and 11 bases lay in between. The germline V gene encodes CDR1 ENHRY and CDR2 SYGVKD. This CDR3 is 14 amino acids long.